The rows below give T cell receptor beta chains drawn from one sample of a study of control samples from healthy donors and cancer patients. Clones were read by immunoSEQ multiplex PCR, and TCRdb kept only the in-frame ones, dropping some. The table has 150,000 to 200,000 clones, roughly nine tenths seen once; the top ten hold approximately 1.5%. Sequencing used blood. These receptors originate from a young man in good health. Each CDR3 is given with its conserved first and last residue. Each record gives: D gene, clone size, J gene, V gene, CDR3 DNA, CDR3 protein. D genes are given only for firm matches. A clone size is listed for some rows: how often the clone was seen (once, few, many), or a class if it is expanded.

d_gene: TRBD2
abundance: -
j_gene: TRBJ2-4
v_gene: TRBV6-1
CDR3nt: TGTGCCAGCAGTGAAGGGTTAGCGGGAGGGCCTAGGAAAGCCAAAAACATTCAGTACTTC
CDR3aa: CASSEGLAGGPRKAKNIQYF

d_gene: -
abundance: -
j_gene: TRBJ1-4
v_gene: TRBV5-1
CDR3nt: TGCGCCAGCAGCTTGTCCCACGGTAATGAAAAACTGTTTTTT
CDR3aa: CASSLSHGNEKLFF

d_gene: TRBD2
abundance: -
j_gene: TRBJ2-3
v_gene: TRBV27
CDR3nt: TGTGCCAGCAGTTCGGGACTAGTGGGAGATACGCAGTATTTT
CDR3aa: CASSSGLVGDTQYF

d_gene: -
abundance: -
j_gene: TRBJ1-6
v_gene: TRBV6-6
CDR3nt: TGTGCCAGCAGACTCTCTAATTCACCCCTCCACTTT
CDR3aa: CASRLSNSPLHF

d_gene: -
abundance: -
j_gene: TRBJ2-5
v_gene: TRBV19
CDR3nt: TGTGCCAGTAGTATGAGCAGGGGCGGGTCCGAGACCCAGTACTTC
CDR3aa: CASSMSRGGSETQYF

d_gene: -
abundance: -
j_gene: TRBJ2-5
v_gene: TRBV25-1
CDR3nt: TGTGCCAGCAGTGATTCAAGGGGAGGAATGGAGACCCAGTACTTC
CDR3aa: CASSDSRGGMETQYF

d_gene: TRBD2
abundance: -
j_gene: TRBJ2-1
v_gene: TRBV7-6
CDR3nt: TGTGCCAGCAGCTTAGTAGGGACTAGCGGGAGGGCCTACAATGAGCAGTTCTTC
CDR3aa: CASSLVGTSGRAYNEQFF

d_gene: -
abundance: -
j_gene: TRBJ2-3
v_gene: TRBV12-3/TRBV12-4
CDR3nt: TGTGCCAGCAGCCAAATCAGTGTTATGGCGCAGTATTTT
CDR3aa: CASSQISVMAQYF

d_gene: -
abundance: once
j_gene: TRBJ2-3
v_gene: TRBV11-3
CDR3nt: TGTGCCAGCAGCTTAGGGGACAAGGGAACAGATACGCAGTATTTT
CDR3aa: CASSLGDKGTDTQYF

d_gene: -
abundance: -
j_gene: TRBJ2-7
v_gene: TRBV19
CDR3nt: TGTGCCAGTAGTATCGCTAGTCCCTACGAGCAGTACTTC
CDR3aa: CASSIASPYEQYF

d_gene: TRBD2
abundance: -
j_gene: TRBJ2-1
v_gene: TRBV7-2
CDR3nt: TGTGCCAGCAGCTCTACCCGACGACTAGCGGGAGGGCCAAATGAGCAGTTCTTC
CDR3aa: CASSSTRRLAGGPNEQFF